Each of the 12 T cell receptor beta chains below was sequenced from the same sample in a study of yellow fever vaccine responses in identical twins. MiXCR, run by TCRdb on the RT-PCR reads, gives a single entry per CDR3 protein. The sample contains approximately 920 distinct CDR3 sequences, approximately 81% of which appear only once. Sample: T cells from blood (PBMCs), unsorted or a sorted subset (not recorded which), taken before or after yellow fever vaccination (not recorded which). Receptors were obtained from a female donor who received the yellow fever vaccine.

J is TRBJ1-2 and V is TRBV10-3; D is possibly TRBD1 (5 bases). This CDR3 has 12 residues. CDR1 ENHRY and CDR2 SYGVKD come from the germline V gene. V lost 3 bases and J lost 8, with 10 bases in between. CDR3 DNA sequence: TGTGCCATCAGTGACCAGGGATACGGCTACACCTTC. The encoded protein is CAISDQGYGYTF.

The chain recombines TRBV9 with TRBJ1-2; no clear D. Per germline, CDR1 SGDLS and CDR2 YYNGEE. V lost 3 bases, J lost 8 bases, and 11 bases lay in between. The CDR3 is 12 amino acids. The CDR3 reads CASSATSWGYTF. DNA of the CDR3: TGTGCCAGCAGCGCAACAAGTTGGGGCTACACCTTC.

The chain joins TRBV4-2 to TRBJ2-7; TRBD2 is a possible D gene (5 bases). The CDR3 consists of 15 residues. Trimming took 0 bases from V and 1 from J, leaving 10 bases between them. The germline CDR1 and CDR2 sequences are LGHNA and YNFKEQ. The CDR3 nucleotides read TGTGCCAGCAGCCAAGATCTCGGGGATTCCTACGAGCAGTACGTC. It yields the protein CASSQDLGDSYEQYV.

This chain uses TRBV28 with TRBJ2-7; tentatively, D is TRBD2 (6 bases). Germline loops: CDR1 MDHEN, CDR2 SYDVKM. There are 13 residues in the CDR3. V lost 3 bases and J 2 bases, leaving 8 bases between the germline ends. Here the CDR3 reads CASSFGGTYEQYF. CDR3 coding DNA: TGTGCCAGCAGTTTCGGGGGTACCTACGAGCAGTACTTC.

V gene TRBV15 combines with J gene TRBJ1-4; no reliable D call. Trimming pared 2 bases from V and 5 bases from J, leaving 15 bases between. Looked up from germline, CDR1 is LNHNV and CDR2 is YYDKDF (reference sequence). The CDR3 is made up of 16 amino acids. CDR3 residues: CATSRSSGFGNEKLFF. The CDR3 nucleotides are TGTGCCACCAGCAGATCTTCGGGATTTGGGAATGAAAAACTGTTTTTT.

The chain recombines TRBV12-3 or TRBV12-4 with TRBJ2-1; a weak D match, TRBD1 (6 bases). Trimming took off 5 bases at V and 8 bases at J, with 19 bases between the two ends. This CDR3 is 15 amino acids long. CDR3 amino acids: CASSLRTDPWDEQFF. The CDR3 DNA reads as TGTGCCAGCAGTCTCCGGACAGATCCTTGGGATGAGCAGTTCTTC.

This CDR3 is CASSEVPVFRDRGRDTQYF. The DNA of the CDR3 is TGCGCCAGCAGTGAAGTCCCCGTCTTCCGGGACAGGGGAAGAGATACGCAGTATTTT. This chain uses TRBV10-1 with TRBJ2-3, with 10 positions matching TRBD1. The CDR3 loop spans 19 amino acids. V dropped 3 bases and J dropped 5; count of bases not matched to a gene: 17. Germline V lookup: CDR1 WNHNN, CDR2 SYGVQD (reference sequence).

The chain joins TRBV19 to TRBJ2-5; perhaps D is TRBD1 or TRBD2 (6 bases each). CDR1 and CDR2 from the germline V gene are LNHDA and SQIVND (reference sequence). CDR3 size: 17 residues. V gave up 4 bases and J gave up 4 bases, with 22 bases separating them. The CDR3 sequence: CASSSSGLRGSGETQYF. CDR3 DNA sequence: TGTGCCAGTAGTAGTTCGGGACTCAGGGGATCGGGAGAGACCCAGTACTTC.

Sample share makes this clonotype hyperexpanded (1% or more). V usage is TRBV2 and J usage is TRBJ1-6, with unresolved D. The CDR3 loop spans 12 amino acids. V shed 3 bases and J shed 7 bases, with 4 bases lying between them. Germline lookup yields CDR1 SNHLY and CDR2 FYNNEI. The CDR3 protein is CASSDKNSPLHF. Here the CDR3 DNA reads TGTGCCAGCAGTGACAAAAATTCACCCCTCCACTTT.

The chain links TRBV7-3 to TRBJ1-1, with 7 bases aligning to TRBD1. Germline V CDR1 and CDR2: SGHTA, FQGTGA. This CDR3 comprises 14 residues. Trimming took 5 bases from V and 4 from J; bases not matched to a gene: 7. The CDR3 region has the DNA TGTGCCAGCAGCCAACGGACAGGCGGCACTGAAGCTTTCTTT. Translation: CASSQRTGGTEAFF.

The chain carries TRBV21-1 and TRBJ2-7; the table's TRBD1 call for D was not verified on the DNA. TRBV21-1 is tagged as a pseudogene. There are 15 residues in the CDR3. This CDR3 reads CASSTGQRSSYEQYF. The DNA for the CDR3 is TGTGCCAGCAGCACCGGACAGCGTAGCTCCTACGAGCAGTACTTC.

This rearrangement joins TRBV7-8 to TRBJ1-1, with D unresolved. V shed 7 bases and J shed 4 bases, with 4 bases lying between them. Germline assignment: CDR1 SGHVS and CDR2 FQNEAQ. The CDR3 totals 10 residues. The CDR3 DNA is TGTGCCAGCACCCCCACTGAAGCTTTCTTT. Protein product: CASTPTEAFF.